These 26 T cell receptor beta chains share one sample of origin, sequenced in a study of PD-1 blockade in classical Hodgkin lymphoma (dated by TCRdb to 2018 to 2021). Library preparation was by the immunoSEQ multiplex PCR assay. Drawn from immuneACCESS, this table holds only the in-frame rearrangements with V and J called that TCRdb kept. Clones are partly lost; checked studies trace under half to an unresolved V gene and leave the rest unexplained. Present in this sample are about 21,000 clones, roughly 73% of which were seen just once. Of the sample, around a quarter is held by the ten largest clones. Taken with the paper, the label for time point translates to: cycle 2 day 1 (C2D1) of nivolumab. Every trial patient had relapsed following autologous stem cell transplantation, and prior brentuximab vedotin exposure was what differed among cohorts A, B and C. The specimen was peripheral blood mononuclear cells (PBMCs), collected before the second cycle of nivolumab. Receptors originate from a human donor with classical Hodgkin lymphoma.

The CDR3 spells CASSLAGANYGYTF. The CDR3 DNA is TGTGCCAGCAGTTTGGCAGGGGCAAACTATGGCTACACCTTC. J is TRBJ1-2 and V is TRBV28; D might be TRBD1 (6 bases). This CDR3 region has 14 residues. V lost 3 bases, J lost 2 bases, and 10 bases lay in between. Germline values: CDR1 MDHEN, CDR2 SYDVKM.

The chain employs TRBV4-1 and TRBJ2-1; D possibly corresponds to TRBD2 (6 bases). This CDR3 comprises 15 residues. CDR1 is MGHRA and CDR2 is YSYEKL in the germline V gene. Trimming left V 2 bases short and J 5 bases short, with 13 bases between. DNA of the CDR3: TGCGCCAGCAGCCAAACCGGGAGTGGGGACAATGAGCAGTTCTTC. This codes for CASSQTGSGDNEQFF.

This clone was seen more than once but under ten times. For the CDR3, the DNA is TGTGCCAGCAGCCCAACCGCCTACGAGCAGTACTTC. It specifies CASSPTAYEQYF. This chain connects TRBV27 to TRBJ2-7; D not certain. The V end lost 6 bases, the J end lost 2 bases, and 8 bases lay between the germline ends. Looked up from germline, CDR1 is MNHEY and CDR2 is SMNVEV (reference sequence). This CDR3 is 12 amino acids long.

The chain links TRBV2 to TRBJ2-1; TRBD2 aligns across 7 bases. The CDR3 length is 14 residues. In germline, CDR1 is SNHLY, CDR2 FYNNEI. Trimming cost V 7 bases and J 5 bases; bases outside gene matches: 8. The CDR3 spells CASKAGNPNNEQFF. The CDR3 nucleotides read TGTGCCAGCAAAGCGGGAAACCCCAACAATGAGCAGTTCTTC.

The V gene is TRBV7-9, the J gene TRBJ2-1, with D possibly being TRBD1 (6 bases). Between the trimmed V and J ends, which lost 5 bases and 2 bases, there was a span of 16 bases. The CDR3 extends over 16 amino acids. The V gene's germline CDR1 is SEHNR and CDR2 FQNEAQ (reference sequence). CDR3 residues: CASSHYRDPTYNEQFF. The DNA for the CDR3 is TGTGCCAGCAGCCACTACAGGGATCCTACCTACAATGAGCAGTTCTTC.

The chain employs TRBV28 and TRBJ2-1; D is perhaps TRBD2 (8 bases). The CDR3 spans 18 residues. V was pared by 10 bases and J by 9 bases, with 34 bases between. Germline CDR1 is MDHEN and CDR2 is SYDVKM. In DNA form, the CDR3 reads TGTGCCACCCACGATCCAGGGGGAAGGGGCGGGAGGTACGGTGAGCAGTTCTTC. As protein: CATHDPGGRGGRYGEQFF. Supplemented by reference TRBV28 and TRBJ2-1, the full variable domain reads DVKVTQSSRYLVKRTGEKVFLECVQDMDHENMFWYRQDPGLGLRLIYFSYDVKMKEKGDIPEGYSVSREKKERFSLILESASTNQTSMYLCATHDPGGRGGRYGEQFFGPGTRLTVL.

The chain uses TRBV7-9 and TRBJ1-1, with a possible D match to TRBD1 (5 bases). The V gene lost 4 bases and the J gene lost 5 bases, with 11 bases spanning the gap. The V gene's germline CDR1 is SEHNR and CDR2 FQNEAQ (reference sequence). The CDR3 contains 13 residues. CDR3 residues: CASSSQGVTEAFF. DNA for the CDR3: TGTGCCAGCAGCTCCCAGGGAGTTACTGAAGCTTTCTTT.

The CDR3 region is CASSRGTEAFF. The CDR3 bases are TGTGCCAGCAGTCGAGGGACTGAAGCTTTCTTT. The chain couples TRBV6-1 to TRBJ1-1; D is uncertain. V gave up 5 bases and J gave up 5 bases, with 6 bases separating them. Per germline, CDR1 MNHNS and CDR2 SASEGT. The CDR3 runs to 11 residues.

The rearrangement uses TRBV23-1 and TRBJ1-5, with a tentative D call TRBD1 (6 bases). TRBV23-1 is annotated as an ORF whose role is uncertain. Trimming removed 6 bases at V and 9 bases at J, with 21 bases between. The CDR3 is 15 residues long. The CDR3 region is CASSHRDTPRRPQHF. DNA for the CDR3: TGCGCCAGCAGCCACCGGGACACCCCTCGGCGGCCCCAGCATTTT.

The genes are TRBV18 and TRBJ2-3; D gene unclear. V lost 3 bases and J 4 bases, leaving 8 bases between the germline ends. This CDR3 is built from 13 residues. The V gene's germline CDR1 is KGHSH and CDR2 LQKENI. The CDR3 here is CASSPRAADTQYF. Here the CDR3 DNA reads TGTGCCAGCTCACCCCGGGCAGCAGATACGCAGTATTTT.

The V and J genes are TRBV18 and TRBJ1-4; 7 bases are shared with TRBD1. V was clipped by 0 bases and J by 4 bases; unmatched bases: 2. The V gene's germline CDR1 is KGHSH and CDR2 LQKENI. This CDR3 contains 15 residues. CDR3 sequence reads: CASSPPGQINEKLFF. The CDR3 bases are TGTGCCAGCTCACCACCGGGACAGATTAATGAAAAACTGTTTTTT.

The genes are TRBV18 and TRBJ2-7; D possibly uses TRBD1 or TRBD2 (5 bases each). CDR1 is KGHSH and CDR2 is LQKENI in the germline V gene. The CDR3 length is 16 residues. Trimming took off 4 bases at V and 1 base at J, with 17 bases between the two ends. CDR3 loop: CASSLGTDARSYEQYF. The DNA for the CDR3 is TGTGCCAGCTCACTCGGGACGGATGCGAGATCCTACGAGCAGTACTTC.

The chain employs TRBV18 and TRBJ2-3, with 8 bases aligning to TRBD1. The J segment lost 0 bases and the V segment lost 4 bases, leaving 3 bases of the junction unmatched. The CDR3 contains 15 residues. The germline gives CDR1 KGHSH, CDR2 LQKENI. In DNA, the CDR3 is TGTGCCAGCTCACGAAGACAGGGGAGCACAGATACGCAGTATTTT. Amino acid sequence: CASSRRQGSTDTQYF.

The chain is built from TRBV5-6 and TRBJ1-2; D is unresolved. The germline CDR1 and CDR2 sequences are SGHDT and YYEEEE. Trimming shortened V by 0 bases and J by 4 bases, and 13 bases separated the two germline ends. The CDR3 is 15 amino acids. DNA of the CDR3: TGTGCCAGCAGCTTGGATGAGGCCCTAAGCTATGGCTACACCTTC. Amino acid sequence: CASSLDEALSYGYTF.

This clone was recorded once. This chain's CDR3 is CASSIPGQQETQYF. The DNA for the CDR3 is TGTGCCAGCAGTATTCCGGGACAGCAAGAGACCCAGTACTTC. The chain joins TRBV6-5 to TRBJ2-5; 7 positions agree with TRBD1. This CDR3 comprises 14 residues. V dropped 5 bases and J dropped 2; count of bases not matched to a gene: 5. Germline CDR1 is MNHEY and CDR2 is SVGAGI.

V gene TRBV19 combines with J gene TRBJ2-1; a possible D gene is TRBD1 (5 bases). Trimming stripped 3 bases from V and 7 bases from J, with 16 bases between. The V gene's germline CDR1 is LNHDA and CDR2 SQIVND (reference sequence). The CDR3 runs 15 residues. The CDR3 region is CASSIGQGSRNEQFF. CDR3 bases: TGTGCCAGTAGTATTGGTCAGGGTAGTAGGAATGAGCAGTTCTTC.

This clone appeared a single time. The V call is TRBV18, the J call TRBJ1-4; D ambiguous. The CDR3 consists of 15 residues. The germline V gene has CDR1 KGHSH and CDR2 LQKENI. V was shortened by 1 base and J by 8 bases, with 14 bases between the two germline ends. The CDR3 is CASSPRAPSGEKLFF. Written as DNA, the CDR3 is TGTGCCAGCTCACCACGCGCGCCGAGTGGAGAAAAACTGTTTTTT.

This clone has only one observation. The CDR3 sequence: CASRFMEGQNEQFF. The CDR3 region has the DNA TGTGCCAGCAGATTTATGGAGGGCCAGAATGAGCAGTTCTTC. The chain joins TRBV2 to TRBJ2-1; TRBD2 is a possible D gene (6 bases). Germline CDR1 reads SNHLY; CDR2 reads FYNNEI. V was clipped by 6 bases and J by 7 bases, with 16 bases between them. There are 14 residues in the CDR3.

The rearrangement uses TRBV18 and TRBJ2-3; D may match TRBD1 or TRBD2 (5 bases each). Germline V lookup: CDR1 KGHSH, CDR2 LQKENI. There are 15 residues in the CDR3. The V and J ends lost 8 bases and 0 bases respectively, with 15 bases between them. The CDR3 is CASTAQGGSTDTQYF. CDR3 in DNA: TGTGCCAGCACCGCCCAGGGCGGGAGCACAGATACGCAGTATTTT.

DNA for the CDR3: TGTGCCAGCAGCCCAGGACTAGCGGATAGCACAGATACGCAGTATTTT. Protein: CASSPGLADSTDTQYF. The V gene is TRBV21-1, the J gene TRBJ2-3; TRBD2 is taken as the D call from the table, unchecked against the DNA. TRBV21-1 is assigned pseudogene status. CDR3 length equals 16 residues.

The CDR3, as DNA: TGTGCCAGCAGCTTGGGGGACACGGTCCACGAGCAGTACTTC. Its protein product is CASSLGDTVHEQYF. J is TRBJ2-7 and V is TRBV5-4; D may be TRBD1 (6 bases). The CDR3 is 14 residues long. Trimming removed 0 bases at V and 5 bases at J, with 12 bases between. CDR1 SGHNT and CDR2 YYREEE come from the germline V gene (reference sequence).

The V gene is TRBV12-5, the J gene TRBJ2-2; D unclear. This CDR3 has 15 amino acids. Germline V gene sequence: CDR1 LGHNT, CDR2 FRNRAP. Trimming took off 3 bases at V and 4 bases at J, with 12 bases between the two ends. In DNA, the CDR3 is TGTGCTAGTGGTTTCAGAGTTACGGGCACCGGGGAGCTGTTTTTT. This codes for CASGFRVTGTGELFF.

The chain couples TRBV27 to TRBJ2-2, with D unclear. Germline V gives CDR1 MNHEY, CDR2 SMNVEV (reference sequence). CDR3 length: 13 residues. V was clipped by 6 bases and J by 0 bases, with 5 bases between them. CDR3 bases: TGTGCCAGCAGGCGAGCGAACACCGGGGAGCTGTTTTTT. This gives the protein CASRRANTGELFF.

J is TRBJ2-7 and V is TRBV5-1; 8 bases line up with TRBD1. The trim removed 6 bases at V and 3 bases at J, leaving 2 bases unmatched. This CDR3 has 12 amino acids. Germline V gene sequence: CDR1 SGHRS, CDR2 YFSETQ. DNA for the CDR3: TGCGCCAGCAAGGGACAGGACTACGAGCAGTACTTC. Translated, it gives CASKGQDYEQYF. Together with reference TRBV5-1 and TRBJ2-7, the CDR3 gives the full variable domain: KAGVTQTPRYLIKTRGQQVTLSCSPISGHRSVSWYQQTPGQGLQFLFEYFSETQRNKGNFPGRFSGRQFSNSRSEMNVSTLELGDSALYLCASKGQDYEQYFGPGTRLTVT.

The J gene is TRBJ2-7, the V gene TRBV18; TRBD1 matches 10 bases. The junction had 4 bases not matched to a gene; V was cut back by 6 bases and J by 2 bases. The V gene's germline CDR1 is KGHSH and CDR2 LQKENI. The CDR3 sequence is 14 residues long. For the CDR3, the DNA is TGTGCCAGCTCGCCCGGGACAGGGGCCTACGAGCAGTACTTC. Protein: CASSPGTGAYEQYF.

The chain has TRBV4-1 and TRBJ2-5, with D possibly TRBD2 on 6 matching bases. This CDR3 spans 15 amino acids. The V end was cut by 1 base, the J end by 5 bases, with 14 bases between. Germline V gene data show CDR1 as MGHRA and CDR2 as YSYEKL. The CDR3 loop is CASSQGAGTGETQYF. The CDR3 region has the DNA TGCGCCAGCAGCCAAGGGGCGGGAACCGGTGAGACCCAGTACTTC.